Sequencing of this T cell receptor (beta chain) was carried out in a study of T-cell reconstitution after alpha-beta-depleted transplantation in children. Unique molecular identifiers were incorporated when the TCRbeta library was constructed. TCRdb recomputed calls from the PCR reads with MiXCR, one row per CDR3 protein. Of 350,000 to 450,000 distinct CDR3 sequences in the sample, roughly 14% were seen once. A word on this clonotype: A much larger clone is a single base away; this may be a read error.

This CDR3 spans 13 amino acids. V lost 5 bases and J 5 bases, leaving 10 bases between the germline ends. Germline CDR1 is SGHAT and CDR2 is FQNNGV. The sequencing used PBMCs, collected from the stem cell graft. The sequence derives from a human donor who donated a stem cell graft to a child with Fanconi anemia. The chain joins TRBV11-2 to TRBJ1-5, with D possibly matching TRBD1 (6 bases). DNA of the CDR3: TGTGCCAGCAGCAGACAGGCGGATCAGCCCCAGCATTTT. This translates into CASSRQADQPQHF.